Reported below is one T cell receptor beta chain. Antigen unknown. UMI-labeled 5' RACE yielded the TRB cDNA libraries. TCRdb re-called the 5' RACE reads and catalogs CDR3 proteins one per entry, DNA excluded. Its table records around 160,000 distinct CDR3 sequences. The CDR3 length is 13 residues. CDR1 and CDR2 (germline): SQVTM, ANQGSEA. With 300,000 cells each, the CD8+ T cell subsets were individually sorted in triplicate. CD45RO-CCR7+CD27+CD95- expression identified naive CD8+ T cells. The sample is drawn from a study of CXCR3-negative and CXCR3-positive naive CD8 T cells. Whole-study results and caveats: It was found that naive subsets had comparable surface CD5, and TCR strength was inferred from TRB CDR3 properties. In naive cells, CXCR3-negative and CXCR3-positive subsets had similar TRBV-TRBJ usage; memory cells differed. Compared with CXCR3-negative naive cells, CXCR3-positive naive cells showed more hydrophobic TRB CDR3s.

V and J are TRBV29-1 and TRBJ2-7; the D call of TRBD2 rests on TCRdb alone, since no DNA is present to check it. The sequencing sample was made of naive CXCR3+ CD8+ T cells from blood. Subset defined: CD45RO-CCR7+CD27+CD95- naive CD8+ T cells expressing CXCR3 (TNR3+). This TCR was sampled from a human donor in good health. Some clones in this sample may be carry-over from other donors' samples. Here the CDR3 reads CSVTTSGLYEQYF.